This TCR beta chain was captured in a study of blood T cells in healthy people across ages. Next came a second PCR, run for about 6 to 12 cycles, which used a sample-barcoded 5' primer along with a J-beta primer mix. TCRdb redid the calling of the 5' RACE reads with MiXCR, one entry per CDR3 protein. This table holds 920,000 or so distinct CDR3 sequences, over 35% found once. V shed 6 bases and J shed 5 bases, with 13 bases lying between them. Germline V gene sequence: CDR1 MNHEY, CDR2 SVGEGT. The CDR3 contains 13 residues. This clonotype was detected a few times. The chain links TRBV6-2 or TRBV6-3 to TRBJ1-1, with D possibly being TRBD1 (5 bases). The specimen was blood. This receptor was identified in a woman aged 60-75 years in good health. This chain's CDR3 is CASREEGRTEAFF. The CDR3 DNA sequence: TGTGCCAGCAGAGAAGAGGGGAGGACTGAAGCTTTCTTT.